The 21 T cell receptor beta chains given below trace back to one sample, sequenced in a study of metastatic and nonmetastatic thyroid tumors. TCRdb re-called the PCR reads via MiXCR. The data show approximately 84,000 clones, with 15% seen just once and 3.6% held by the top ten. Thyroid surgery was performed in patients who had received no treatment beforehand. Sample: blood. Receptor source: a female donor with papillary thyroid cancer or a benign thyroid nodule (not recorded which). Some clones in this sample may be carry-over from other donors' samples.

This clone was counted many times. The identical CDR3 is also encoded by other nucleotide sequences in the sample. The V call is TRBV7-9, the J call TRBJ2-1; 7 nucleotides agree with TRBD2. From germline, CDR1 is SEHNR and CDR2 FQNEAQ (reference sequence). CDR3 size: 14 residues. V lost 7 bases and J lost 4; bases outside the gene matches: 7. CDR3 in DNA: TGTGCCAGCAAAGGGGCTAGCGGATACAATGAGCAGTTCTTC. This sequence encodes CASKGASGYNEQFF.

In its sample, this clone was seen many times. This chain uses TRBV7-2 with TRBJ2-2; no clear D. Germline V gene data show CDR1 as SGHTA and CDR2 as FQGNSA. CDR3 length: 14 residues. The germline V and J ends were trimmed by 6 bases and 6 bases, with 14 bases remaining between them. The DNA for the CDR3 is TGTGCCAGCAGTTTTTCGCTGAAGTCCGGGGAGCTGTTTTTT. Its protein is CASSFSLKSGELFF. Supplemented by reference TRBV7-2 and TRBJ2-2, the full variable domain reads GAGVSQSPSNKVTEKGKDVELRCDPISGHTALYWYRQSLGQGLEFLIYFQGNSAPDKSGLPSDRFSAERTGGSVSTLTIQRTQQEDSAVYLCASSFSLKSGELFFGEGSRLTVL.

The J gene is TRBJ1-2, the V gene TRBV4-2; a possible D gene is TRBD1 (6 bases). There are 14 residues in the CDR3. Looked up from germline, CDR1 is LGHNA and CDR2 is YNFKEQ. V shed 4 bases and J shed 5 bases, with 14 bases lying between them. In nucleotides, the CDR3 is TGTGCCAGCAGCCCCCCCGAAAGGGGGTATGGCTACACCTTC. Protein sequence: CASSPPERGYGYTF.

A remark on this clone: A much larger clonotype is one base distant, so this may be a read error. V gene TRBV20-1 combines with J gene TRBJ1-2; possible D gene TRBD1, 5 bases. This CDR3 is 16 amino acids long. Germline CDR1 reads DFQATT; CDR2 reads SNEGSKA (reference sequence). V was shortened by 0 bases and J by 8 bases, with 22 bases between the two germline ends. The DNA for the CDR3 is TGCAGTGCTAGAGAATCGTTAGACAGTACCTTCTACGGCTACACCTTC. Translating gives CSARESLDSTFYGYTF.

This clone was seen at least ten times. The rearrangement links TRBV6-2 or TRBV6-3 to TRBJ2-7; 8 nucleotides align to TRBD2. In germline, CDR1 is MNHEY, CDR2 SVGEGT. The V and J ends lost 4 bases and 5 bases, in that order; junction bases with no gene match: 7. The CDR3 spans 14 residues. CDR3 residues: CASSFGGGWDEQYF. CDR3 nucleotides: TGTGCCAGCAGTTTCGGCGGGGGGTGGGACGAGCAGTACTTC.

There are many counts of this clone. This chain joins TRBV19 and TRBJ1-2; possibly TRBD1 for D (5 bases). The germline V and J ends were trimmed by 7 bases and 7 bases, with 22 bases remaining between them. Germline CDR1 and CDR2: LNHDA and SQIVND (reference sequence). The CDR3 runs to 15 residues. The CDR3 DNA follows: TGTGCCAGTATCCCAACCAGGGACGGGGTCCTTGGCTACACCTTC. It encodes CASIPTRDGVLGYTF.

For this clone: This sequence may be a read error, since a much larger clone differs from it by one base. DNA of the CDR3: TGTGCCAGCATCTTAGTTTCCGCATGGGGCACTGAAGCTTTCTTT. Its protein product is CASILVSAWGTEAFF. This chain connects TRBV7-9 to TRBJ1-1, with D uncertain. The CDR3 is 15 amino acids. Germline V CDR1 and CDR2: SEHNR, FQNEAQ (reference sequence).

This clone was observed a handful of times. This sequence may be a read error, since a much larger clone differs from it by one base. The J gene is TRBJ2-6, the V gene TRBV11-2; D gene ambiguous. This CDR3 is built from 15 residues. The germline V gene has CDR1 SGHAT and CDR2 FQNNGV. Trimming took 0 bases from V and 3 from J, leaving 6 bases between them. CDR3 amino acids: CASSLEGYGANVLTF. In nucleotides, the CDR3 is TGTGCCAGCAGCTTAGAGGGCTATGGGGCCAACGTCCTGACTTTC.

This clone was counted only a few times. It may be a read error: a sequence one base away is much more abundant. The CDR3 nucleotides are TGTGCCAGCAGTTACTCGAGAGGACATTTCTATGTCTACACCTTC. Its translation is CASSYSRGHFYVYTF. The chain carries TRBV6-5 and TRBJ1-2; TRBD1 is a possible D gene (5 bases). Germline CDR1 MNHEY, CDR2 SVGAGI. The CDR3 loop spans 15 amino acids.

This clone has a count of ten or more. V gene TRBV2 combines with J gene TRBJ1-2; D gene ambiguous. This CDR3 spans 13 amino acids. The V and J ends lost 3 bases and 3 bases respectively, with 8 bases between them. Germline CDR1 and CDR2: SNHLY and FYNNEI. The CDR3 region has the DNA TGTGCCAGCAGTGAGGGAGGTTACTATGGCTACACCTTC. Translating it yields CASSEGGYYGYTF.

This clone was picked up many times. The V and J genes are TRBV6-2 or TRBV6-3 and TRBJ2-7; D perhaps matches TRBD2 (5 bases). Germline V gene sequence: CDR1 MNHEY, CDR2 SVGEGT. The CDR3 contains 14 residues. The V and J ends lost 6 bases and 1 base respectively, with 13 bases between them. The CDR3 spells CASRWGAWSYEQYF. The CDR3 coding sequence is TGTGCCAGCAGGTGGGGAGCCTGGTCCTACGAGCAGTACTTC.

V is TRBV6-1 and J is TRBJ2-7; D is perhaps TRBD2 (6 bases). CDR1 is MNHNS, CDR2 SASEGT, per germline. The CDR3 length is 13 residues. V was shortened by 7 bases and J by 0 bases, with 10 bases between the two germline ends. CDR3: CASTPTSSYEQYF. The CDR3 nucleotides are TGTGCCAGCACCCCGACTAGCTCCTACGAGCAGTACTTC.

In its sample, this clone was seen many times. Given a much more abundant clone one base away, this may be a read error. The sample has other DNA sequences that encode this CDR3 too. This rearrangement joins TRBV12-3 or TRBV12-4 to TRBJ2-5; D remains unclear. The V and J ends lost 4 bases and 5 bases respectively, with 20 bases between them. The CDR3 sequence is 16 residues long. The CDR3: CASSSNRMGAVETQYF. The CDR3 DNA reads TGTGCCAGCAGTTCAAATCGGATGGGCGCGGTTGAGACCCAGTACTTC.

This clone was seen a handful of times. A much larger clone differs by one base, so this may be a read error. In DNA form, the CDR3 reads TGCAGCGCCGGACTAGGCGAAGAGACCCGGTACTTC. Translating it yields CSAGLGEETRYF. J is TRBJ2-5 and V is TRBV29-1; 7 nucleotides align to TRBD2. Per the germline V gene, CDR1 is SQVTM and CDR2 is ANQGSEA. CDR3 size: 12 residues.

The chain is built from TRBV15 and TRBJ2-5; weak D call: TRBD2 (5 bases). Germline V lookup: CDR1 LNHNV, CDR2 YYDKDF (reference sequence). The CDR3 consists of 13 residues. V lost 0 bases, J lost 4 bases, and 6 bases lay in between. The CDR3 sequence: CATSRDEGETQYF. DNA of the CDR3: TGTGCCACCAGCAGAGATGAGGGAGAGACCCAGTACTTC.

This clone was recorded at least ten times. The chain couples TRBV19 to TRBJ2-5; D is ambiguous. Looked up from germline, CDR1 is LNHDA and CDR2 is SQIVND (reference sequence). With 5 bases removed from V and 2 bases from J, the gap between germline ends came to 6 bases. The CDR3 is 12 amino acids. The CDR3 loop reads CASSQQQETQYF. In DNA form, the CDR3 reads TGTGCCAGTAGTCAACAGCAAGAGACCCAGTACTTC.

Only one count was recorded for this clone. Since a much larger clone is just one base distant, this may be a read error. V gene TRBV5-1 combines with J gene TRBJ2-3; TRBD2 matches at 11 bases. Germline V gives CDR1 SGHRS, CDR2 YFSETQ. CDR3 size: 16 residues. Here the CDR3 reads CASSFIAGGHTDTHYF. CDR3 sequence (DNA): TGCGCCAGCAGCTTTATAGCGGGGGGGCATACAGATACGCATTATTTT.

The chain has TRBV7-2 and TRBJ2-4; possibly TRBD2 for D (6 bases). Germline loops: CDR1 SGHTA, CDR2 FQGNSA. The CDR3 length is 15 residues. Trimming cost V 0 bases and J 6 bases, with 12 bases left between them. The CDR3 DNA follows: TGTGCCAGCAGCTTAGCTCGGGGACTGGTAAACATTCAGTACTTC. It specifies CASSLARGLVNIQYF. Together with reference TRBV7-2 and TRBJ2-4, the CDR3 gives the full variable domain: GAGVSQSPSNKVTEKGKDVELRCDPISGHTALYWYRQSLGQGLEFLIYFQGNSAPDKSGLPSDRFSAERTGGSVSTLTIQRTQQEDSAVYLCASSLARGLVNIQYFGAGTRLSVL.

This clone has at least ten counts. This sequence joins TRBV9 and TRBJ2-1, with D unresolved. Germline CDR1 reads SGDLS; CDR2 reads YYNGEE. The length of the CDR3 is 13 residues. V was trimmed by 0 bases and J by 6 bases, leaving 7 bases between them. The CDR3 here is CASSVGSTNEQFF. In DNA, the CDR3 is TGTGCCAGCAGCGTAGGGTCTACCAATGAGCAGTTCTTC.

This clone was seen at least ten times. The J gene is TRBJ1-3, the V gene TRBV5-8, with D perhaps matching TRBD1 (5 bases). Germline CDR1 is SGHTS and CDR2 is YDEGEE. V was shortened by 0 bases and J by 7 bases, with 5 bases between the two germline ends. The CDR3 runs to 12 residues. The CDR3 DNA follows: TGTGCCAGCAGCTTGGCAGGGAACACCATATATTTT. Translating gives CASSLAGNTIYF.

In its sample, this clone was seen many times. V gene TRBV5-1 combines with J gene TRBJ2-3; D unresolved. Germline V lookup: CDR1 SGHRS, CDR2 YFSETQ. Between the trimmed V and J ends, which lost 0 bases and 5 bases, there was a span of 16 bases. The CDR3 spans 16 residues. CDR3 protein: CASSLAGSQYIDTQYF. The CDR3 DNA reads TGCGCCAGCAGCTTGGCTGGCAGCCAGTATATAGATACGCAGTATTTT.